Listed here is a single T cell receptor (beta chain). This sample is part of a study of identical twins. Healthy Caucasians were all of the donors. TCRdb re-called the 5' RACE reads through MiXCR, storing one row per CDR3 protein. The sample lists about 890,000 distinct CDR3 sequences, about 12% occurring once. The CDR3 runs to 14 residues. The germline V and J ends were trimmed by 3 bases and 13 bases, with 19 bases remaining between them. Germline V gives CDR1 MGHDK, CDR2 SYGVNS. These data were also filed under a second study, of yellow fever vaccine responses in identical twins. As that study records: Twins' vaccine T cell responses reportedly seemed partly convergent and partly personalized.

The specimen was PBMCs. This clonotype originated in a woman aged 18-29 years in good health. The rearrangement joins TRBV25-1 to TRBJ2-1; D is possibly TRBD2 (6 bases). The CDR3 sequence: CASSDPHPSAYQFF. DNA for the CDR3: TGTGCCAGCAGTGACCCACATCCTAGCGCATACCAGTTCTTC.